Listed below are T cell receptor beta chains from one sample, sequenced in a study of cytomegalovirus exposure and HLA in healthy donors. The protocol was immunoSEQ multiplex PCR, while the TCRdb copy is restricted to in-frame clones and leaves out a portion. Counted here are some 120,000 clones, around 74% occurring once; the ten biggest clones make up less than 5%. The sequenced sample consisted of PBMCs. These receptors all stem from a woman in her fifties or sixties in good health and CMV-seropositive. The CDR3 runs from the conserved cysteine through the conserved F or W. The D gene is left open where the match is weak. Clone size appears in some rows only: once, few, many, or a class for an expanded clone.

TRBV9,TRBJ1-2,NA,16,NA,CASSGGGPVANYGYTF,TGTGCCAGCAGCGGGGGGGGGCCGGTAGCTAACTATGGCTACACCTTC
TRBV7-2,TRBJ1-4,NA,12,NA,CAGGQPGEKLFF,TGTGCCGGCGGACAGCCGGGTGAAAAACTGTTTTTT
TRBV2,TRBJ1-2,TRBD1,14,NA,CASTQQGALRGYTF,TGTGCCAGCACTCAGCAGGGGGCCCTAAGAGGCTACACCTTC
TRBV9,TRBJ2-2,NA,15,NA,CASSVGGQHTGELFF,TGTGCCAGCAGCGTAGGTGGACAGCACACCGGGGAGCTGTTTTTT
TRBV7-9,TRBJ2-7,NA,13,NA,CASSLGHGYEQYF,TGTGCCAGCAGCTTGGGGCACGGCTACGAGCAGTACTTC
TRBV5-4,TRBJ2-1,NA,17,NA,CASSPQLTGISYNEQFF,TGTGCCAGCAGCCCTCAGCTCACAGGGATTTCATACAATGAGCAGTTCTTC
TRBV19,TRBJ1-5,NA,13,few,CASSIREQQPQHF,TGTGCCAGTAGTATTAGGGAGCAGCAGCCCCAGCATTTT
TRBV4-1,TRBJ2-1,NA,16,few,CASSQRLGDQANEQFF,TGCGCCAGCAGCCAACGGTTGGGAGATCAGGCAAATGAGCAGTTCTTC
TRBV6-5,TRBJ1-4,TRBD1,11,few,CASNRQGNLFF,TGTGCCAGCAATAGACAGGGTAACTTGTTTTTT
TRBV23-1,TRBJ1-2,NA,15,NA,CASSQTGTKGYGYTF,TGCGCCAGCAGTCAGACTGGGACAAAGGGCTATGGCTACACCTTC
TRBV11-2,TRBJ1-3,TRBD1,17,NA,CASSLGRWDRGENTIYF,TGTGCCAGCAGCCTTGGGAGATGGGACAGGGGGGAAAACACCATATATTTT
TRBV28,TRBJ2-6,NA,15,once,CASKRRDSGANVLTF,TGTGCCAGCAAGAGGCGGGATTCTGGGGCCAACGTCCTGACTTTC
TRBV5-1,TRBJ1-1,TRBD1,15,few,CASRVGQGENTEAFF,TGCGCCAGCAGGGTCGGACAGGGGGAGAACACTGAAGCTTTCTTT
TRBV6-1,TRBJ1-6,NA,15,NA,CASRARTAANSPLHF,TGTGCCAGCAGGGCTAGGACAGCCGCCAATTCACCCCTCCACTTT
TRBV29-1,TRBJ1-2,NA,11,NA,CSSTGNGGYTF,TGCAGCTCCACAGGGAATGGTGGCTACACCTTC
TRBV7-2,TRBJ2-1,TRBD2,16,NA,CASSLVATSGNNEQFF,TGTGCCAGCAGCTTAGTTGCGACTAGCGGAAACAATGAGCAGTTCTTC
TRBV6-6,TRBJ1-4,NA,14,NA,CASSTGWGNEKLFF,TGTGCCAGCAGTACAGGGTGGGGTAATGAAAAACTGTTTTTT
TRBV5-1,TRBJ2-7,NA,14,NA,CASSLGDRGGEQYF,TGCGCCAGCAGCTTGGGAGACAGGGGAGGGGAGCAGTACTTC
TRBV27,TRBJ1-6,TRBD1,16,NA,CASSPGQSGYGSPLHF,TGTGCCAGCAGCCCGGGACAGTCCGGTTATGGTTCACCCCTCCACTTT
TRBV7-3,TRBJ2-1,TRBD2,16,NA,CASSLRSGGALDEQFF,TGTGCCAGCAGCTTACGCAGCGGGGGGGCCTTGGATGAGCAGTTCTTC
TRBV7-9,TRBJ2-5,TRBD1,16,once,CASSLASRGRQETQYF,TGTGCCAGCAGCTTGGCGTCAAGGGGGCGCCAAGAGACCCAGTACTTC
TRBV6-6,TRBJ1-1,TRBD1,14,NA,CASSWDSMNTEAFF,TGTGCCAGCAGTTGGGACAGCATGAACACTGAAGCTTTCTTT
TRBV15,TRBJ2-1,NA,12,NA,CATSSYRNEQFF,TGTGCCACCAGCAGCTACCGCAATGAGCAGTTCTTC
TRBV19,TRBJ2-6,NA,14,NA,CASESGSGANVLTF,TGTGCCAGTGAATCCGGGAGTGGGGCCAACGTCCTGACTTTC
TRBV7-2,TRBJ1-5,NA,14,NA,CASSPVKVAQPQHF,TGTGCCAGCAGCCCCGTTAAGGTAGCCCAGCCCCAGCATTTT
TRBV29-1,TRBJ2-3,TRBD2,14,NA,CSVGRAGSTDTQYF,TGCAGCGTTGGCCGAGCGGGGAGCACAGATACGCAGTATTTT
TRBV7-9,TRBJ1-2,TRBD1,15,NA,CASSATGGGSYGYTF,TGTGCCAGCAGCGCAACAGGGGGCGGAAGCTATGGCTACACCTTC
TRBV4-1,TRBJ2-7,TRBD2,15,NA,CASSQETSRAHEQYF,TGCGCCAGCAGCCAAGAGACTAGCAGGGCCCACGAGCAGTACTTC
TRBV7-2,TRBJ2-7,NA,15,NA,CASSLGRTESYEQYF,TGTGCCAGCAGCTTAGGGAGGACAGAATCCTACGAGCAGTACTTC
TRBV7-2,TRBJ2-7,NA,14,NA,CASSSYLRSYEQYF,TGTGCCAGCAGCTCATACCTGAGGTCCTACGAGCAGTACTTC
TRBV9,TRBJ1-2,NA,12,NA,CASSVRQDGYTF,TGTGCCAGCAGCGTTCGACAGGATGGCTACACCTTC
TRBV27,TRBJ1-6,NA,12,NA,CASSPGVSPLHF,TGTGCCAGCTCCCCGGGGGTCTCACCCCTCCACTTT